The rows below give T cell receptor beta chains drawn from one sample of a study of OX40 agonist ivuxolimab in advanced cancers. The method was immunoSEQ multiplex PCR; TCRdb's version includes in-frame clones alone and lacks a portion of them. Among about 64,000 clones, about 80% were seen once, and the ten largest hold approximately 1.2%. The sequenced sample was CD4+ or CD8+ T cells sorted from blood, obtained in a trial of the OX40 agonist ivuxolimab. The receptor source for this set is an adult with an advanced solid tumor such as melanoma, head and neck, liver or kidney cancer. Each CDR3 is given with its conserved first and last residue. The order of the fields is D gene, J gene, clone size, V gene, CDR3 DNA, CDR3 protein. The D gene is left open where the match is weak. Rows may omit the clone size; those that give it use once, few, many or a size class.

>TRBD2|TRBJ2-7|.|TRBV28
TGTGCCAGCAGTTTACTGAGCGGGGGGGTTATCAACGAGCAGTACTTC
CASSLLSGGVINEQYF
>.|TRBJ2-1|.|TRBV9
TGTGCCAGCAGCGTAGGGGTTCTGCAGGACAATGAGCAGTTCTTC
CASSVGVLQDNEQFF
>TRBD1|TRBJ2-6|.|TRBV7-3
TGTGCCAGCAGCCCGACAGGGGCGTCCGGGGCCAACGTCCTGACTTTC
CASSPTGASGANVLTF
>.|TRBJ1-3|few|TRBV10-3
TGTGCCATCAGGGGGGACACCAGCTCTGGAAACACCATATATTTT
CAIRGDTSSGNTIYF
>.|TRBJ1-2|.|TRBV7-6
TGTGCCAGCAGCCCCGACAGTAACTATGGCTACACCTTC
CASSPDSNYGYTF
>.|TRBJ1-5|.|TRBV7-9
TGTGCCAGCAGCTTAGCGCCCGGGAATCAGCCCCAGCATTTT
CASSLAPGNQPQHF
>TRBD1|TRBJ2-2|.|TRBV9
TGTGCCAGCAGCCCCCGGGACAGCAACACCGGGGAGCTGTTTTTT
CASSPRDSNTGELFF
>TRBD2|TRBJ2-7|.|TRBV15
TGTGCCACCAGCAGAGGAACGGGAGGGACTACCTACGAGCAGTACTTC
CATSRGTGGTTYEQYF
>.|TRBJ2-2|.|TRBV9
TGTGCCAGCAGCCGAGGGGGGTACGGGGAGCTGTTTTTT
CASSRGGYGELFF
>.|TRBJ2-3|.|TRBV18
TGTGCCAGCTCACCTGAGTCGGCGAATACGCAGTATTTT
CASSPESANTQYF
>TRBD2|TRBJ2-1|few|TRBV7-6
TGTGCCAGCAGCTTAGGTGGCGGGGGGGCCTACAATGAGCAGTTCTTC
CASSLGGGGAYNEQFF
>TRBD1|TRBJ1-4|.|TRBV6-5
TGTGCCAGCAGTCCGGACACAGGGGGTATAAAACTGTTTTTT
CASSPDTGGIKLFF
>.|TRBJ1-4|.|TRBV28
TGTGCCAGCAGTTTCTTGGGTCAGATGGGAGAAAAACTGTTTTTT
CASSFLGQMGEKLFF
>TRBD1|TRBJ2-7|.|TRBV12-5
TGTGCTAGTGGTTTGGTACCCCAACAGGGGGCCCATACCTACGAGCAGTACTTC
CASGLVPQQGAHTYEQYF
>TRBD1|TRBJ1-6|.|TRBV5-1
TGCGCCAGCAGCTTGGAGGCCAGGGGGGGGTCACCCCTCCACTTT
CASSLEARGGSPLHF
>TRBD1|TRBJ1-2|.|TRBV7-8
TGTGCCAGCAGTTACCGGACAGGGGGCCGTCAGGGCTATGGCTACACCTTC
CASSYRTGGRQGYGYTF
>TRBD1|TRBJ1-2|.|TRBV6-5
TGTGCCAGCAGCCCCGAAGGGGGCCATGGCTACACCTTC
CASSPEGGHGYTF
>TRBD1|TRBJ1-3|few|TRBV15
TGTGCCACCAGCAGCAAAGGGACAGGGGGCGACACCATATATTTT
CATSSKGTGGDTIYF
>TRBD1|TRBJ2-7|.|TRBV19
TGTGCCAGCCATCCGGGACAGGGGGTCACCGGGCAGTACTTC
CASHPGQGVTGQYF
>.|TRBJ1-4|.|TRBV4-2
TGTGCCAGCAGCCGCGGGGCTACAGGCCAAGCAACTAATGAAAAACTGTTTTTT
CASSRGATGQATNEKLFF
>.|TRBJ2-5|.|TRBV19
TGTGCCAGTAGTATCGGGACGGATAGGAGGTGGGGGCTGGAGACCCAGTACTTC
CASSIGTDRRWGLETQYF
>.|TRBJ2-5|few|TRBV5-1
TGCGCCAGCAGCGCGGGCATCAGGGGAGAGACCCAGTACTTC
CASSAGIRGETQYF
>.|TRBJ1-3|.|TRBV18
TGTGCCAGCTCACCCGCCAGCGTCAGAGGCTCTGGAAACACCATATATTTT
CASSPASVRGSGNTIYF
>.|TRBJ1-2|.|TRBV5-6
TGTGCCAGCAGCTTGGCCTCGGGCTACACCTTC
CASSLASGYTF
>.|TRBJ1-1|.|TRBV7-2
TGTGCCAGCAGCTCTCAGACAGGACTGAACACTGAAGCTTTCTTT
CASSSQTGLNTEAFF
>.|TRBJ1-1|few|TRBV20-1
TGCAGTGCTAGAGAGGGTACTGAAGCTTTCTTT
CSAREGTEAFF